These 15 T cell receptor beta chains share one sample of origin, sequenced in a study of blood T cell repertoires in COVID-19. Clones were read by immunoSEQ multiplex PCR, and TCRdb kept only the in-frame ones, dropping some. The sample consists of around 31,000 clones, more than 80% of them appearing once. The sample comprised peripheral blood. Receptors were obtained from a woman aged 40 to 49 with active or convalescent COVID-19.

The chain links TRBV2 to TRBJ2-5; possibly TRBD2 for D (6 bases). This CDR3 comprises 14 residues. Germline V CDR1 and CDR2: SNHLY, FYNNEI. V was trimmed by 6 bases and J by 2 bases, leaving 13 bases between them. The CDR3 DNA follows: TGTGCCAGCAGGGGGACTGAATTACAAGAGACCCAGTACTTC. It encodes CASRGTELQETQYF.

V gene TRBV6-2 or TRBV6-3 combines with J gene TRBJ1-6; 8 bases line up with TRBD1. CDR1 and CDR2 from the germline V gene are MNHEY and SVGEGT. There are 15 residues in the CDR3. Trimming removed 2 bases from V and 9 bases from J; junction bases left unmatched: 6. Here the CDR3 reads CASSYLGQGGSPLHF. In DNA, the CDR3 is TGTGCCAGCAGTTACCTCGGACAGGGCGGTTCACCCCTCCACTTT.

The chain employs TRBV5-1 and TRBJ2-7; the match to TRBD2 covers 11 bases. The germline CDR1 and CDR2 sequences are SGHRS and YFSETQ. The CDR3 totals 17 residues. V dropped 4 bases and J dropped 3; count of bases not matched to a gene: 12. CDR3 DNA sequence: TGCGCCAGCAGCGTTGGACCCGGGGGACTAGCGGTCTACGAGCAGTACTTC. Its translation is CASSVGPGGLAVYEQYF. Drawing the rest from reference TRBV5-1 and TRBJ2-7, the complete variable domain is KAGVTQTPRYLIKTRGQQVTLSCSPISGHRSVSWYQQTPGQGLQFLFEYFSETQRNKGNFPGRFSGRQFSNSRSEMNVSTLELGDSALYLCASSVGPGGLAVYEQYFGPGTRLTVT.

The chain couples TRBV4-3 to TRBJ2-1; 13 bases line up with TRBD2. Trimming at V came to 4 bases and at J to 4 bases, leaving 7 bases not matched to a gene. The CDR3 has 17 amino acids. Looked up from germline, CDR1 is LGHNA and CDR2 is YSLEER. The CDR3 protein is CASSPRLAGGLYNEQFF. DNA of the CDR3: TGCGCCAGCAGCCCGAGACTAGCGGGGGGCTTATACAATGAGCAGTTCTTC.

V gene TRBV19 combines with J gene TRBJ2-5; tentatively, D is TRBD2 (5 bases). Trimming removed 1 base at V and 5 bases at J, with 11 bases between. Germline-derived CDR1 and CDR2 are LNHDA and SQIVND (reference sequence). There are 14 residues in the CDR3. For the CDR3, the DNA is TGTGCCAGTAGTATAGGGGCAGGCGGGGAGACCCAGTACTTC. It translates to CASSIGAGGETQYF.

The chain recombines TRBV3-1 (or the pseudogene TRBV3-2) with TRBJ2-1; D perhaps matches TRBD2 (5 bases). Germline values: CDR1 LGHDT, CDR2 YNNKEL (reference sequence). V lost 5 bases and J lost 3, with 23 bases in between. CDR3 length: 18 amino acids. CDR3 loop: CASSARQVERPGYNEQFF. The CDR3 DNA reads TGTGCCAGCAGCGCCCGGCAGGTTGAGCGGCCGGGCTACAATGAGCAGTTCTTC.

This chain's CDR3 is CASSYRRGGNEKLFF. In DNA, the CDR3 is TGTGCCAGCAGTTACCGGAGGGGTGGTAATGAAAAACTGTTTTTT. This chain uses TRBV6-2 or TRBV6-3 with TRBJ1-4, with a possible D match to TRBD1 (5 bases). This CDR3 has 15 amino acids. The germline gives CDR1 MNHEY, CDR2 SVGEGT. V shed 2 bases and J shed 4 bases, with 11 bases lying between them.

The chain is built from TRBV9 and TRBJ2-7; the match to TRBD2 covers 10 bases. Germline CDR1 SGDLS, CDR2 YYNGEE. The CDR3 extends over 13 amino acids. V dropped 10 bases and J dropped 5; count of bases not matched to a gene: 9. The CDR3 here is CAGGLAGVDEQYF. DNA for the CDR3: TGTGCCGGGGGGCTAGCGGGAGTCGACGAGCAGTACTTC.

The rearrangement links TRBV7-8 to TRBJ1-1; 9 nucleotides agree with TRBD1. J lost 7 bases, V lost 1 base, and 7 bases had no gene match. Germline CDR1 reads SGHVS; CDR2 reads FQNEAQ. The CDR3 sequence is 15 residues long. CDR3 region: CASSLGGGQGVEAFF. CDR3 sequence (DNA): TGTGCCAGCAGCTTAGGAGGGGGACAGGGTGTTGAAGCTTTCTTT.

The V call is TRBV5-6, the J call TRBJ1-2, with D tentatively TRBD1 (5 bases). This CDR3 spans 14 amino acids. Trimming shortened V by 1 base and J by 4 bases, and 11 bases separated the two germline ends. CDR1 is SGHDT, CDR2 YYEEEE, per germline. The CDR3 DNA reads as TGTGCCAGCAGCTTGAATGTCAGGGCCTATGGCTACACCTTC. Its protein product is CASSLNVRAYGYTF.

This sequence joins TRBV12-3 or TRBV12-4 and TRBJ1-3; 8 bases agree with TRBD1. The CDR3 spans 12 residues. V shed 6 bases and J 7 bases; nucleotides not matched to a gene: 2. CDR3 region: CASSQGANTIYF. CDR3 DNA: TGTGCCAGCAGCCAGGGGGCTAACACCATATATTTT.

The chain has TRBV7-2 and TRBJ2-1, with 10 bases that match TRBD1. In germline, CDR1 is SGHTA, CDR2 FQGNSA. With 0 bases clipped from V and 6 bases from J, the junction kept 2 bases outside the gene matches. The CDR3 consists of 15 residues. CDR3 residues: CASSLAGQGTNEQFF. Written as DNA, the CDR3 is TGTGCCAGCAGCTTAGCGGGACAGGGGACCAATGAGCAGTTCTTC.

The CDR3 sequence: CASSLGRWTEAFF. The CDR3 DNA is TGTGCCAGCAGCTTAGGCCGGTGGACTGAAGCTTTCTTT. V and J are TRBV11-3 and TRBJ1-1, with D unclear. This CDR3 has 13 residues. Between the trimmed V and J ends, which lost 1 base and 5 bases, there was a span of 8 bases. The germline gives CDR1 SGHNT, CDR2 YENEEA.

As to this clone: The CDR3 ends on some other residue instead of the conserved phenylalanine or tryptophan, so this is likely a read error. No DNA is shown, since the ends of the CDR3 on it are uncertain; the CDR3 is the one TCRdb lists. This chain joins TRBV13 and TRBJ2-3; TRBD1, as called in the table, went unchecked against the DNA. With termini counted, the CDR3 has 14 amino acids. Germline V gives CDR1 PRHDT, CDR2 FYEKMQ (reference sequence). Here the CDR3 reads CASSLEDPGQDFSV.

The chain uses TRBV11-3 and TRBJ2-3; D is possibly TRBD2 (6 bases). Germline-derived CDR1 and CDR2 are SGHNT and YENEEA. CDR3 length: 16 residues. Deletions cut 5 bases from V and 3 bases from J, with 18 bases between. The CDR3 sequence: CASSPDGGAGTDTQYF. The CDR3, as DNA: TGTGCCAGCAGCCCCGACGGCGGGGCGGGGACAGATACGCAGTATTTT.